This record looks at one TCR beta chain sequence and its context. CDR1 and CDR2 (germline): SGHVS, FQNEAQ. This CDR3 comprises 13 residues. V lost 5 bases, J lost 5 bases, and 5 bases stayed unmatched. The data are from a study of blood T cell repertoires in COVID-19. TCRdb's copy holds only in-frame clones and misses some; the assay was immunoSEQ multiplex PCR. The sample contains roughly 50,000 clones, 65% to 90% of which appear only once. This TCR came from a human donor in a cohort sampled during active COVID-19. The chain is built from TRBV7-8 and TRBJ1-1; 7 bases align to TRBD1. Sequenced input: peripheral blood. The CDR3 DNA is TGTGCCAGCAGCGCGGCAGGGGGAACTGAAGCTTTCTTT. Translating it yields CASSAAGGTEAFF.